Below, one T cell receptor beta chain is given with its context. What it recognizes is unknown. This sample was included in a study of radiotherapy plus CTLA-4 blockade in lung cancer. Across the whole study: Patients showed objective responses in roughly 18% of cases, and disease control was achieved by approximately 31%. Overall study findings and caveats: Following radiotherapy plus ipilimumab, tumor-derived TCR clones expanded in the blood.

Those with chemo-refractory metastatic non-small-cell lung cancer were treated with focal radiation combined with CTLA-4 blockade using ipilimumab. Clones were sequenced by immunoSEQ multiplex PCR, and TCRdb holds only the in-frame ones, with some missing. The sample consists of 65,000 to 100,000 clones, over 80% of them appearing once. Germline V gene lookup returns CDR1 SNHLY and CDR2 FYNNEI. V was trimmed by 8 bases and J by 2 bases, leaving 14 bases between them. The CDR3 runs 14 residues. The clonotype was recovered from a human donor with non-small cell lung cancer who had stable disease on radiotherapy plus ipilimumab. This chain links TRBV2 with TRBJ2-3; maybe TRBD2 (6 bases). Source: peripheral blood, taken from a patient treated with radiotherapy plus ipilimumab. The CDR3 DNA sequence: TGTGCCAGCGCACCTAGCGTAATCACAGATACGCAGTATTTT. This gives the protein CASAPSVITDTQYF.